What follows is one T cell receptor (beta chain) and its context. The data were obtained in a study of blood T cell repertoires in COVID-19. Study-wide context: Some COVID-19 samples were acute and others convalescent; all came from the United States, Italy and Spain. In each case, the material was cDNA or gDNA derived from T cells, B-cell-depleted T cells, or PBMCs.

Trimming left V 5 bases short and J 0 bases short, with 14 bases between. The germline V gene has CDR1 SGHTA and CDR2 FQGNSA. CDR3 length: 17 amino acids. Authors' processing steps: Estimates of nucleated cell counts were drawn from the amplification of reference gene primers. Clones were read by immunoSEQ multiplex PCR, and TCRdb kept only the in-frame ones, dropping some. V, J and clone size derive from that table, while D and trimming were established from the DNA sequence. The data show 150,000 to 200,000 clones, over 75% seen once. This receptor was taken from a man between 65 and 79 years old with active or convalescent COVID-19. The rearrangement links TRBV7-2 to TRBJ1-6; D is undetermined. Sequencing was performed on peripheral blood. The CDR3 DNA follows: TGTGCCAGCAGCGCACAAACGGGAAGCTCCTATAATTCACCCCTCCACTTT. Translating gives CASSAQTGSSYNSPLHF.